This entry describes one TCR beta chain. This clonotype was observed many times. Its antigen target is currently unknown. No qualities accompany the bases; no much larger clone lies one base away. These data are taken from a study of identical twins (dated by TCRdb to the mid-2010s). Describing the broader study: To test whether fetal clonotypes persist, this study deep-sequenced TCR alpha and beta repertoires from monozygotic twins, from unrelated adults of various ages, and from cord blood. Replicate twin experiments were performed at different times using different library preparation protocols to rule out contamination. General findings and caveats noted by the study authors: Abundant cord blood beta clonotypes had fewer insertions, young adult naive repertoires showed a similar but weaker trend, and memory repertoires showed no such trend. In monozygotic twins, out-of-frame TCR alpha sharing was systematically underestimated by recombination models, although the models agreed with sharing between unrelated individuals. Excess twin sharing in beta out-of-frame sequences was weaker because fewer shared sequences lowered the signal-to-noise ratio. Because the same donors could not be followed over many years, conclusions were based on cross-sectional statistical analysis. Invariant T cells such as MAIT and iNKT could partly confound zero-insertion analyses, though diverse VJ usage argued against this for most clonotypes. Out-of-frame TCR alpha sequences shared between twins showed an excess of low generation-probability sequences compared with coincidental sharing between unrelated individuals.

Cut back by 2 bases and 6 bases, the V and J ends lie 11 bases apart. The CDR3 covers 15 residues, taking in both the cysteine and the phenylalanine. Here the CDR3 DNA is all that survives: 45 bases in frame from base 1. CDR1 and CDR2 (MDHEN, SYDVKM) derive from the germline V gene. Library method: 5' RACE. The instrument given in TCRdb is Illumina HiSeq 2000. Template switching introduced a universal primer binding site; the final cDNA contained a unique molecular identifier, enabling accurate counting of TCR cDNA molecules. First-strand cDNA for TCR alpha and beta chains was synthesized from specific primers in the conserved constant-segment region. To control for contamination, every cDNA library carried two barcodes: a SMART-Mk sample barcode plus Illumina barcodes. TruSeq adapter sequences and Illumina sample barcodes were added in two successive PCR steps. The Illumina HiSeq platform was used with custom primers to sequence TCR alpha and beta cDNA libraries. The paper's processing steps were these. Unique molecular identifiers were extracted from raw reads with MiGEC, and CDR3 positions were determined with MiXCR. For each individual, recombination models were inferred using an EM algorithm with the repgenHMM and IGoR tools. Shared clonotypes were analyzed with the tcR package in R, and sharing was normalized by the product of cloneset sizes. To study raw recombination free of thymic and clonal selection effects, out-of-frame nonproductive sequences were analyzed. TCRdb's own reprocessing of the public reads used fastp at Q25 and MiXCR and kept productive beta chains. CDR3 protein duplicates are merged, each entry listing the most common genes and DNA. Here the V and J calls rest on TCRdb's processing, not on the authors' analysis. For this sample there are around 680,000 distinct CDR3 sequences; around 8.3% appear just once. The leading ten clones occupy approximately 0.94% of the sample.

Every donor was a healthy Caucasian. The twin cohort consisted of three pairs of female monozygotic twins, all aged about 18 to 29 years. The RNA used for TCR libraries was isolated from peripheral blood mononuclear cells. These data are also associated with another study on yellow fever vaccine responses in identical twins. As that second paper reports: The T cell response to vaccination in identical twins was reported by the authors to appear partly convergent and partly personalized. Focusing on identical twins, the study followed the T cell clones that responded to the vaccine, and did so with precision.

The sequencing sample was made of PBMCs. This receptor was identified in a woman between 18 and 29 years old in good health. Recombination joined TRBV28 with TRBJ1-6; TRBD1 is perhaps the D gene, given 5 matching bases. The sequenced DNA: TGTGCCAGCAGTTTAGGCCAGGGTGGTAATTCACCCCTCCACTTT. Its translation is CASSLGQGGNSPLHF.